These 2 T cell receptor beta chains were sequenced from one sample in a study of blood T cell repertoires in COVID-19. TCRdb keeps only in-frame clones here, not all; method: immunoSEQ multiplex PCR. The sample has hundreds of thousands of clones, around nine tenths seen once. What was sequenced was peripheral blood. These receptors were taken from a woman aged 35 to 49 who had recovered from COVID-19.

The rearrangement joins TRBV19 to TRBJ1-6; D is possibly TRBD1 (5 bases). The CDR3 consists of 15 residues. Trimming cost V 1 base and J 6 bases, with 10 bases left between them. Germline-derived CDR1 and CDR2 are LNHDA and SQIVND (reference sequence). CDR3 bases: TGTGCCAGTAGTATAGGGCCGGGACTTAATTCACCCCTCCACTTT. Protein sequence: CASSIGPGLNSPLHF.

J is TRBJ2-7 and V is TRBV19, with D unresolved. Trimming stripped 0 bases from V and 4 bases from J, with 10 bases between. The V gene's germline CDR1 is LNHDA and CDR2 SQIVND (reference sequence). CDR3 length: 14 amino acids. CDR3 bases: TGTGCCAGTAGTATAGATCTAGAGGTATACGAGCAGTACTTC. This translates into CASSIDLEVYEQYF.